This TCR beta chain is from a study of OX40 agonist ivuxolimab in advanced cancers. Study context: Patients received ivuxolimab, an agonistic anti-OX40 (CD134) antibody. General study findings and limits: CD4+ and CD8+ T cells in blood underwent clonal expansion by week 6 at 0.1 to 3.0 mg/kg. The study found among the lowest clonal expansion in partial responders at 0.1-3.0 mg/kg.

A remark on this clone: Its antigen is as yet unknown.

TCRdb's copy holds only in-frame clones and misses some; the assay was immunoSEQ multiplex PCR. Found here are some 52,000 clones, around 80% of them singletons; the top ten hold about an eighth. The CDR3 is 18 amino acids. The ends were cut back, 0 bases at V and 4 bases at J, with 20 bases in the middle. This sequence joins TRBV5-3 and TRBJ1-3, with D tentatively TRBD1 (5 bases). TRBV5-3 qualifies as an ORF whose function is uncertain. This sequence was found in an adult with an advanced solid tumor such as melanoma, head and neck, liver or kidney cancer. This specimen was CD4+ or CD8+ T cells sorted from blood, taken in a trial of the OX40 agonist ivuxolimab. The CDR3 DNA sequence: TGTGCCAGAAGCTTGGAAGCCCGGCGCAGGTGGGACGGAAACACCATATATTTT. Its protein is CARSLEARRRWDGNTIYF.